The entry that follows covers one T cell receptor (beta chain) sequence. Its antigen is unidentified. PCR was performed using 60 Vbeta and 13 Jbeta primers. Sequencing used immunoSEQ multiplex PCR; TCRdb keeps in-frame clones, though not all of them. The sample lists 150,000 to 200,000 clones; roughly 80% were seen once. This sample is drawn from a study of cytomegalovirus exposure and HLA in healthy donors. Study as a whole: Counted in an early data release were about 86 million unique TCRs from HLA-typed donors.

Each donor was nominally healthy when sampled (though unrecorded immune exposures were likely). Study conclusions and caveats: Immune exposure data for these donors was limited to CMV serostatus. In an earlier analysis, in several hundred donors, most V segments appeared productive either ~90% or ~30% of the time.

The V gene end was trimmed by 0 bases and the J gene end by 4 bases; junction bases not matched to a gene: 7. The CDR3 extends over 16 amino acids. The germline gives CDR1 LGHNT, CDR2 FRNRAP. V gene TRBV12-5 combines with J gene TRBJ1-1; 8 bases match TRBD1. The sample taken for sequencing was PBMCs. This TCR came from a woman in her 30s in good health and CMV-seropositive. Written as DNA, the CDR3 is TGTGCTAGTGGTTTGGTATTCGCAGGGGGCGTCACTGAAGCTTTCTTT. It yields the protein CASGLVFAGGVTEAFF. Full variable domain (rest looked up from reference TRBV12-5 and TRBJ1-1): DARVTQTPRHKVTEMGQEVTMRCQPILGHNTVFWYRQTMMQGLELLAYFRNRAPLDDSGMPKDRFSAEMPDATLATLKIQPSEPRDSAVYFCASGLVFAGGVTEAFFGQGTRLTVV.